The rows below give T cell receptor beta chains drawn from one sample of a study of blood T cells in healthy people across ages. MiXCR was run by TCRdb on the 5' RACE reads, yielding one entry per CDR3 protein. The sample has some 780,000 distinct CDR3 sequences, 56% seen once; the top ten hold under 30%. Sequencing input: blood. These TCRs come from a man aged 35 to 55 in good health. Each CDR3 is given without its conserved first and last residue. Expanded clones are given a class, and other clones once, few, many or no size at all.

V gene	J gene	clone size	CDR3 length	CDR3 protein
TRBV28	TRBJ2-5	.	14	ASSPKRERRGETQY
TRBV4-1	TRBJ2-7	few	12	ASSRNARAYEQY
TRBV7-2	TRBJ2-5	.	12	ASSLEPSVETQY
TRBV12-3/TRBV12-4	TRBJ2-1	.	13	ASSPPGFGVNEQF
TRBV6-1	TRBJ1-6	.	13	ASSAPGRMNSPLH
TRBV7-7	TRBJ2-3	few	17	ASSLRTSGLGGGTDTQY
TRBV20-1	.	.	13	SAEAGRGSGETQY
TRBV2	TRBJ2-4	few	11	ASSVLASDIQY
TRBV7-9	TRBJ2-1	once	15	ASSRLYSATEGNEQF
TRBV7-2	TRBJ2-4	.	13	ASSPPGLAKNIQY
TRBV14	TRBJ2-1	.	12	ASSPSGTGGIQF
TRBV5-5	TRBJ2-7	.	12	ASSLLREAYEQY
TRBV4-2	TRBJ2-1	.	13	ASSPALSHYNEQF
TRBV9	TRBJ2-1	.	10	ASSGGPYEQF
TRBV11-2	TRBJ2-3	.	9	ASVGTDTQY
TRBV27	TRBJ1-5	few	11	ASSWGGNQPQH
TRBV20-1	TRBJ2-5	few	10	SAEGLSETQY
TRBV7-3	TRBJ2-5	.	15	ASSTGLAGGQGETQY
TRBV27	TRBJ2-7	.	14	ASSSRTARGRYEQY
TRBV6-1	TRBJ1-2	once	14	ASRLTGLRDSYGYT
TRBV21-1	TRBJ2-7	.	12	ASSIGQGYYEQY
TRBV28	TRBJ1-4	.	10	AEQTGGEKLF
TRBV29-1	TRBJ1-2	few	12	SVEGQELGNGYT
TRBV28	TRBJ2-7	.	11	ASRQGGVYEQY
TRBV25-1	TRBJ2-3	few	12	ASRLAGGTDTQY
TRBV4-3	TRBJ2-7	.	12	ASSQDQASYEQY
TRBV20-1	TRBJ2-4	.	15	SARDRLTFQGGAIQY
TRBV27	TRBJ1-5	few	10	ASSFGGQPQH
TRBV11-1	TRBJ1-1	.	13	ASSLRPGSGTEAF
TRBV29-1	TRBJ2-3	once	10	SVRESTDTQY
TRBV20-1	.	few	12	SALLAGRTREQY
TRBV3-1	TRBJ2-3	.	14	ASSQGASGSTDTQY
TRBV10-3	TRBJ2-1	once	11	AISAAGLREQF
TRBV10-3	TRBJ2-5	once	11	AIKEGGQETQS
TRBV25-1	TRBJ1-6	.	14	ASSEPTGQDNSPLH
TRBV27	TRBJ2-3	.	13	ASSLDGARTDTQY
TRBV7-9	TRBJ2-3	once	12	ASRLDGITDTQY
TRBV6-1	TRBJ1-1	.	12	ASRIDQRNTEAF
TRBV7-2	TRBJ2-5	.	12	ASSFPGGQETQY
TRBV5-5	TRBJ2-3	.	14	ASSLEFRGSADTQY
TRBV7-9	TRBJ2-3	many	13	ASSLLGAGPDTQY
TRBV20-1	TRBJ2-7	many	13	SARGGGRYPYEQY
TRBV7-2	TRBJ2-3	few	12	ASRRGFSTDTQY
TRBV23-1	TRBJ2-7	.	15	ASSHSRTGSSSYEQY
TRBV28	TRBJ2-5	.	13	ASSLPSGGHQKQY
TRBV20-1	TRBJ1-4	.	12	SAIRTQGGEKLF
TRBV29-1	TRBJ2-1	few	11	SDTTGSYNEQF
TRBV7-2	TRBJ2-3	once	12	ASSRDRAEDTQY
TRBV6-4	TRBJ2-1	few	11	ASSREGWHEQF
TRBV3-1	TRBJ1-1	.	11	ASRGTGGTEAF
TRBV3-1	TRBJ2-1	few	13	ASSFDLSSYNEQF
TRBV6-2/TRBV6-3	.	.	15	ASSRLTSGRAEGIQY
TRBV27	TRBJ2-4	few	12	ASSPGGLGGEQY
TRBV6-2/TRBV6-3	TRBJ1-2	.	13	ASSYEAEADYGYT
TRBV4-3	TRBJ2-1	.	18	ASSQGAGLAGGRAYNEQF
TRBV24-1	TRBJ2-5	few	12	ATSDPRDRGEQY
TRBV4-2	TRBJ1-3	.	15	ASSPQVQLVSGNTIY
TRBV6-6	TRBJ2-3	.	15	ASSFGRTGDIVDTQY
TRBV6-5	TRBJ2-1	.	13	ASRPGTGRRNEQF